These T cell receptor beta chains were read from a single sample in a study of identical twins. TCRdb processed the 5' RACE reads anew with MiXCR; each CDR3 protein has one entry. The sample contains 1.5 million or so distinct CDR3 sequences, about 32% of which appear only once. Sequences were obtained from cord blood. The receptors derive from a newborn girl in good health. The CDR3 runs from the conserved cysteine through the conserved F or W. A D gene is named only where the DNA matches it firmly. Clone size is stated in some rows and not others, as once, few, many or a class when expanded.

D gene: NA; clone size: few; V gene: TRBV20-1; J gene: TRBJ2-3; CDR3 protein: CSARDTQGDHTQYF; CDR3 DNA: TGCAGTGCTAGAGATACGCAGGGTGATCATACGCAGTATTTT
D gene: TRBD2; clone size: many; V gene: TRBV5-1; J gene: TRBJ2-1; CDR3 protein: CASSPGTSGSYNEQFF; CDR3 DNA: TGCGCCAGCAGCCCCGGGACTAGCGGGAGCTACAATGAGCAGTTCTTC
D gene: NA; clone size: once; V gene: TRBV5-6; J gene: TRBJ2-1; CDR3 protein: CASSSTGTWWNEQFF; CDR3 DNA: TGTGCCAGCAGTTCTACCGGGACATGGTGGAATGAGCAGTTCTTC
D gene: TRBD1; clone size: NA; V gene: TRBV5-1; J gene: TRBJ1-2; CDR3 protein: CASIYRDREYYGYTF; CDR3 DNA: TGCGCCAGCATATATCGGGACAGGGAGTACTATGGCTACACCTTC
D gene: NA; clone size: NA; V gene: TRBV12-3/TRBV12-4; J gene: TRBJ2-6; CDR3 protein: CASNFGRDTSILTF; CDR3 DNA: TGTGCCAGCAATTTTGGGAGAGACACCTCGATCCTGACTTTC
D gene: NA; clone size: few; V gene: TRBV24-1; J gene: TRBJ1-4; CDR3 protein: CATSDSSTVATNEKLFF; CDR3 DNA: TGTGCCACCAGTGACTCCTCCACGGTTGCAACTAATGAAAAACTGTTTTTT
D gene: TRBD2; clone size: NA; V gene: TRBV28; J gene: TRBJ2-5; CDR3 protein: CASSSGVAGGQETQYF; CDR3 DNA: TGTGCCAGCAGTTCTGGTGTAGCGGGAGGGCAAGAGACCCAGTACTTC
D gene: TRBD2; clone size: NA; V gene: TRBV20-1; J gene: TRBJ2-1; CDR3 protein: CSDRGISGVNNEQFF; CDR3 DNA: TGCAGTGATAGGGGAATTAGCGGGGTGAACAATGAGCAGTTCTTC
D gene: NA; clone size: many; V gene: TRBV13; J gene: TRBJ2-7; CDR3 protein: CASSSGRYEQYF; CDR3 DNA: TGTGCCAGCAGTTCCGGACGTTACGAGCAGTACTTC
D gene: NA; clone size: NA; V gene: TRBV2; J gene: TRBJ1-2; CDR3 protein: CASSESGGYYGYTF; CDR3 DNA: TGTGCCAGCAGTGAATCGGGGGGGTACTATGGCTACACCTTC
D gene: TRBD1; clone size: NA; V gene: TRBV20-1; J gene: TRBJ1-6; CDR3 protein: CSARGGNRGRGSPLHF; CDR3 DNA: TGCAGTGCTAGAGGAGGGAACAGGGGGCGCGGTTCACCCCTCCACTTT
D gene: NA; clone size: few; V gene: TRBV11-2; J gene: TRBJ2-3; CDR3 protein: CASSSQRTTTSTDTQYF; CDR3 DNA: TGTGCCAGCAGCTCACAGCGGACAACTACTAGCACAGATACGCAGTATTTT
D gene: TRBD2; clone size: many; V gene: TRBV20-1; J gene: TRBJ2-7; CDR3 protein: CSATGTSGYEQYF; CDR3 DNA: TGCAGTGCTACCGGGACTAGCGGCTACGAGCAGTACTTC
D gene: NA; clone size: NA; V gene: TRBV20-1; J gene: TRBJ2-7; CDR3 protein: CSARGRAHEQYF; CDR3 DNA: TGCAGTGCTAGAGGTCGGGCCCACGAGCAGTACTTC
D gene: TRBD2; clone size: few; V gene: TRBV29-1; J gene: TRBJ2-5; CDR3 protein: CSSYPLAGQETQYF; CDR3 DNA: TGCAGCTCTTACCCCCTAGCGGGCCAAGAGACCCAGTACTTC
D gene: NA; clone size: few; V gene: TRBV5-1; J gene: TRBJ2-5; CDR3 protein: CASSLGSGPTNNEQYF; CDR3 DNA: TGCGCCAGCAGCTTGGGTTCGGGGCCTACGAACAATGAGCAGTACTTC
D gene: NA; clone size: NA; V gene: TRBV6-2/TRBV6-3; J gene: TRBJ2-3; CDR3 protein: CASSSHSDTQYF; CDR3 DNA: TGTGCCAGCAGTTCCCACTCAGATACGCAGTATTTT
D gene: NA; clone size: once; V gene: TRBV20-1; J gene: TRBJ2-7; CDR3 protein: CSASSVAGTAWVYF; CDR3 DNA: TGCAGTGCTAGTTCTGTAGCGGGGACAGCCTGGGTGTACTTC
D gene: TRBD2; clone size: NA; V gene: TRBV7-9; J gene: TRBJ2-7; CDR3 protein: CASSLARSSGISYGQYF; CDR3 DNA: TGTGCCAGCAGCTTAGCCCGCTCTAGCGGGATATCCTACGGGCAGTACTTC
D gene: NA; clone size: NA; V gene: TRBV4-2; J gene: TRBJ1-1; CDR3 protein: CASSQDLGPYTEAFF; CDR3 DNA: TGTGCCAGCAGCCAAGATTTAGGCCCTTACACTGAAGCTTTCTTT
D gene: TRBD2; clone size: NA; V gene: TRBV20-1; J gene: TRBJ2-1; CDR3 protein: CSADHSGGSYNEQFF; CDR3 DNA: TGCAGTGCTGACCATAGCGGGGGATCCTACAATGAGCAGTTCTTC
D gene: NA; clone size: many; V gene: TRBV10-3; J gene: TRBJ2-3; CDR3 protein: CAISDITDTQYF; CDR3 DNA: TGTGCCATCAGTGACATCACAGATACGCAGTATTTT